This TCR beta chain was sequenced for a study of blood T cell repertoires in COVID-19. On the study more broadly: Acute and convalescent COVID-19 specimens originated in the United States, Italy and Spain.

This clone was picked up a small number of times. TCRdb's table, derived via immunoSEQ multiplex PCR, lists solely in-frame clones and lacks some. Here the sample spans 150,000 to 180,000 clones, about four fifths being singletons. This CDR3 is built from 13 residues. Trimming removed 6 bases from V and 1 base from J, with 9 bases in between. The germline V gene has CDR1 LGHDT and CDR2 YNNKEL (reference sequence). This receptor was obtained from a woman aged 55-75 years with acute or convalescent COVID-19. The chain has TRBV3-1 (or the pseudogene TRBV3-2) and TRBJ2-5, with D maybe TRBD1 (6 bases). Sequencing was carried out using peripheral blood. The chain's CDR3 is CASRPTGQETQYF. In DNA, the CDR3 is TGTGCCAGCAGACCGACAGGCCAAGAGACCCAGTACTTC.